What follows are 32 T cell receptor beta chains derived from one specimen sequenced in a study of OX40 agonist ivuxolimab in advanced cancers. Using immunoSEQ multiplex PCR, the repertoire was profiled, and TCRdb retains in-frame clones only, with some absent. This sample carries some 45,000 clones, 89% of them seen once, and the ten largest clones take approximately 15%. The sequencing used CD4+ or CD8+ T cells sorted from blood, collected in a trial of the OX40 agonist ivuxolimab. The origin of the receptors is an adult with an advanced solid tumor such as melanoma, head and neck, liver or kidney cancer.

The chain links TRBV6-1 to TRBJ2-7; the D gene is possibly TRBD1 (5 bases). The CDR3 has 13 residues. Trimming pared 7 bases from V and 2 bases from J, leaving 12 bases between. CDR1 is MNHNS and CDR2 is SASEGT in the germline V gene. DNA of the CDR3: TGTGCCAGCAACCCCCTAGGGGCCTACGAGCAGTACTTC. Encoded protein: CASNPLGAYEQYF.

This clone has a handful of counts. CDR3 nucleotide sequence: TGCGCCAGCAGCCAAGTGGTAAACTACGAGCAGTACTTC. It codes for CASSQVVNYEQYF. The rearrangement links TRBV4-1 to TRBJ2-7; D call uncertain. Trimming stripped 1 base from V and 3 bases from J, with 7 bases between. The CDR3 length is 13 residues. Germline V gives CDR1 MGHRA, CDR2 YSYEKL.

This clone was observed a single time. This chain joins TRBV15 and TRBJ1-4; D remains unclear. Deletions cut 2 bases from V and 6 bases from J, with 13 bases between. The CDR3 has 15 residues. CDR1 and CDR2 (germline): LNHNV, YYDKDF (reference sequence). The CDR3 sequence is CATSRKQSEDEKLFF. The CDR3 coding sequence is TGTGCCACCAGCAGAAAACAGTCCGAGGATGAAAAACTGTTTTTT.

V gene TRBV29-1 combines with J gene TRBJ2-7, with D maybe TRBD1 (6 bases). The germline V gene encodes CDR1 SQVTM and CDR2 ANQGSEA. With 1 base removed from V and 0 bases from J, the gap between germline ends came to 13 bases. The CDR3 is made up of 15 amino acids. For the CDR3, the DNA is TGCAGCGTTGAAGTGGCAGGGGCCAGCTCCTACGAGCAGTACTTC. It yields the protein CSVEVAGASSYEQYF.

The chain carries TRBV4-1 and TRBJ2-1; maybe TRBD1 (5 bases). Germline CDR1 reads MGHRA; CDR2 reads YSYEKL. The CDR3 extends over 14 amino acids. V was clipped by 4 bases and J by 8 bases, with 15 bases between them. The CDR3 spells CASSPLRQGDEQFF. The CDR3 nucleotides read TGCGCCAGCAGCCCCCTCCGCCAAGGGGATGAGCAGTTCTTC.

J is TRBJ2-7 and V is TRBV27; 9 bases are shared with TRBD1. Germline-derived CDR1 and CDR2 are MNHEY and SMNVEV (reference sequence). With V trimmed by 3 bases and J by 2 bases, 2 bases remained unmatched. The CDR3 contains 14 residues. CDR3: CASSLGDRAYEQYF. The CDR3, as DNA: TGTGCCAGCAGTTTGGGGGACAGGGCCTACGAGCAGTACTTC.

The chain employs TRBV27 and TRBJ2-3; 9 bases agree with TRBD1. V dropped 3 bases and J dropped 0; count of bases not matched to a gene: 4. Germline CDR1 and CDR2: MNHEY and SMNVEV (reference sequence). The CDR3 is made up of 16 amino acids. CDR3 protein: CASSFGTGLSTDTQYF. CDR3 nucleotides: TGTGCCAGCAGTTTTGGGACAGGGCTTAGCACAGATACGCAGTATTTT.

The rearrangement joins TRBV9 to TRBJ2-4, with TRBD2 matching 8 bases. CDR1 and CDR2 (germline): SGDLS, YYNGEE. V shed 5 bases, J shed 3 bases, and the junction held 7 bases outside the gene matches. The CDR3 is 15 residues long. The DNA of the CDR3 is TGTGCCAGCAGTACAAGCGGGAGCGGCAAAAACATTCAGTACTTC. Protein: CASSTSGSGKNIQYF.

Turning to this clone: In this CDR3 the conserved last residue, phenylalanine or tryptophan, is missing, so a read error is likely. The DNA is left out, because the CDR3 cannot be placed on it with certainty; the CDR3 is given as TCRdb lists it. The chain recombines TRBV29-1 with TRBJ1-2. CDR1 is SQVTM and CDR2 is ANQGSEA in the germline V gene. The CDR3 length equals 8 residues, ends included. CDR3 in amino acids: CSVGSGFG.

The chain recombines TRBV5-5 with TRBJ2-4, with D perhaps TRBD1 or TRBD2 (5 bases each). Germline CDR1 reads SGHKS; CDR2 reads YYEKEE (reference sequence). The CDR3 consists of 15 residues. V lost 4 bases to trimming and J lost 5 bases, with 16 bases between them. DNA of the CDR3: TGTGCCAGCAGCCCGGGACGGGGCGCGGAAAACATTCAGTACTTC. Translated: CASSPGRGAENIQYF.

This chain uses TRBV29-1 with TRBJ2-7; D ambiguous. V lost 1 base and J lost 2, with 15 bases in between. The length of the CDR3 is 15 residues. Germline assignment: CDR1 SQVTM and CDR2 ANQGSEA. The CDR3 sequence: CSVEGTQATPYEQYF. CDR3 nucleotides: TGCAGCGTTGAAGGCACCCAGGCTACCCCCTACGAGCAGTACTTC.

The CDR3 coding sequence is TGTGCCAGCAGCGTAGGCTGGGCGCATGTGAACACTGAAGCTTTCTTT. Its translation is CASSVGWAHVNTEAFF. The chain carries TRBV9 and TRBJ1-1; D not resolved. The CDR3 covers 16 residues. Trimming cost V 0 bases and J 0 bases, with 12 bases left between them. CDR1 and CDR2 (germline): SGDLS, YYNGEE.

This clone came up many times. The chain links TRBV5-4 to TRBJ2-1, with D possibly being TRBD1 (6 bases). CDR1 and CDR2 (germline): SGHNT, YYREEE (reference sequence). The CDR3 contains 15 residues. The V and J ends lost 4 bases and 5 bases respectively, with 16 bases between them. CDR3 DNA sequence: TGTGCCAGCAGCCCTGACCCGGGACAAAACAATGAGCAGTTCTTC. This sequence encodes CASSPDPGQNNEQFF.

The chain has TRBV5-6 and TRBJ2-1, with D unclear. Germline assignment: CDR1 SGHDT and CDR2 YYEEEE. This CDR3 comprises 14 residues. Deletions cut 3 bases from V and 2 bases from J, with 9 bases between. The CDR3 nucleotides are TGTGCCAGCAGCTGGGCCCTGACCTACAATGAGCAGTTCTTC. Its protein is CASSWALTYNEQFF.

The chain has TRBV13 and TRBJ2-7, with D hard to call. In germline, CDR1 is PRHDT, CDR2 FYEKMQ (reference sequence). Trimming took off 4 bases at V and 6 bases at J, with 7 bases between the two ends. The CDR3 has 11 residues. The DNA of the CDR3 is TGTGCCAGCAGCTCCTTGGGCGAGCAGTACTTC. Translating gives CASSSLGEQYF. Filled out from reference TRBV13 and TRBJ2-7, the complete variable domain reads AAGVIQSPRHLIKEKRETATLKCYPIPRHDTVYWYQQGPGQDPQFLISFYEKMQSDKGSIPDRFSAQQFSDYHSELNMSSLELGDSALYFCASSSLGEQYFGPGTRLTVT.

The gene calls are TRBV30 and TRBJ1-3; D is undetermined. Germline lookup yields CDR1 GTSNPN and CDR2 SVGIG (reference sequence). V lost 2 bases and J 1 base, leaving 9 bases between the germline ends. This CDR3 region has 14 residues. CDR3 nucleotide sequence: TGTGCCTGGAGTATCGTGGGATCTGGAAACACCATATATTTT. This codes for CAWSIVGSGNTIYF. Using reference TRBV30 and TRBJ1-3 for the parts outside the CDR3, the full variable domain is SQTIHQWPATLVQPVGSPLSLECTVEGTSNPNLYWYRQAAGRGLQLLFYSVGIGQISSEVPQNLSASRPQDRQFILSSKKLLLSDSGFYLCAWSIVGSGNTIYFGEGSWLTVV.

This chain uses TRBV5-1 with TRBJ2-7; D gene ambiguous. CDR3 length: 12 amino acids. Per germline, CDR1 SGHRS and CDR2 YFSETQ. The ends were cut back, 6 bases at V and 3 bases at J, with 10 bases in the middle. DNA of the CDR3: TGCGCCAGCAACGAAAACGACTACGAGCAGTACTTC. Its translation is CASNENDYEQYF.

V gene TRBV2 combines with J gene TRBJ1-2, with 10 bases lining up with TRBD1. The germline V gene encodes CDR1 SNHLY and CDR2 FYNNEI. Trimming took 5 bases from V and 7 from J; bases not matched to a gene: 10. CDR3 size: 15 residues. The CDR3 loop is CASSLVGTGAGGYTF. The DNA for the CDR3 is TGTGCCAGCAGTCTCGTGGGGACAGGGGCCGGTGGCTACACCTTC.

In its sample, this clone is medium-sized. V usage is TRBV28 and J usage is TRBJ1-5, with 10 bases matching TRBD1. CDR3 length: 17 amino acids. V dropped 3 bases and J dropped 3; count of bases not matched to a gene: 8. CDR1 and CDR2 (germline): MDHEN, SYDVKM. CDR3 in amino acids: CASSLSGTGDNNQPQHF. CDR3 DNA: TGTGCCAGCAGTTTGTCCGGGACAGGGGATAACAATCAGCCCCAGCATTTT.

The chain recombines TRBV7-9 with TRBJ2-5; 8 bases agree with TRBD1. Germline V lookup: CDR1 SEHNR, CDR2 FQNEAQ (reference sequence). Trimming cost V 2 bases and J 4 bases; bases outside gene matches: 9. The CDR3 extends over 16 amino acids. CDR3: CASSLTETGERETQYF. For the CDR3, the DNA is TGTGCCAGCAGCTTAACCGAGACAGGGGAAAGAGAGACCCAGTACTTC.

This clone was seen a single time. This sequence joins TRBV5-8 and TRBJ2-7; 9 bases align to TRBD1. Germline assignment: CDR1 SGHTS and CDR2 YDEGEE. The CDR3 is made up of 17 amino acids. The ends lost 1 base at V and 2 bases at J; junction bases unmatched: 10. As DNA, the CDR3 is TGTGCCAGCAGCTTGCCCGGGACAGGGAGGGCCACCTACGAGCAGTACTTC. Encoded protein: CASSLPGTGRATYEQYF.

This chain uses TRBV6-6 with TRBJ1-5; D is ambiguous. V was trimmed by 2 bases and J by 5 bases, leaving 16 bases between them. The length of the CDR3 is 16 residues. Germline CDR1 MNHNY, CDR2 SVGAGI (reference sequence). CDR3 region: CASSYRGSMRDQPQHF. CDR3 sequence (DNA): TGTGCCAGCAGTTACCGAGGGAGCATGCGCGATCAGCCCCAGCATTTT.

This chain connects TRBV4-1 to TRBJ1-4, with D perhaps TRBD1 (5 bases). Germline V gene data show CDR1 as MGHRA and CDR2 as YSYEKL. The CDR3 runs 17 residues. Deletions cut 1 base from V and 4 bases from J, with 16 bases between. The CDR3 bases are TGCGCCAGCAGCCAAGTTGTTTTGGGGGGAAATAATGAAAAACTGTTTTTT. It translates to CASSQVVLGGNNEKLFF.

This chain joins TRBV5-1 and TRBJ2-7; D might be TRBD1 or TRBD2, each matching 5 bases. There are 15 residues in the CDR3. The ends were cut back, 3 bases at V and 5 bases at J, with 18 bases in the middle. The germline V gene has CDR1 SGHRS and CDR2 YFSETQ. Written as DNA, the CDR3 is TGCGCCAGCAGCTCTGGGACCCATCATGGGGACGAGCAGTACTTC. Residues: CASSSGTHHGDEQYF.

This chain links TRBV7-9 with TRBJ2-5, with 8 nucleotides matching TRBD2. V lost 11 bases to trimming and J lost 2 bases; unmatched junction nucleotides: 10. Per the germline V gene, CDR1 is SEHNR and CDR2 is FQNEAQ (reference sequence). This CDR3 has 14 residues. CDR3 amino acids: CAGASGGFQETQYF. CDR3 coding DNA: TGTGCCGGGGCGAGCGGGGGATTTCAAGAGACCCAGTACTTC. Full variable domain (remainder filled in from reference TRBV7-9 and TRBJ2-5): DTGVSQNPRHKITKRGQNVTFRCDPISEHNRLYWYRQTLGQGPEFLTYFQNEAQLEKSRLLSDRFSAERPKGSFSTLEIQRTEQGDSAMYLCAGASGGFQETQYFGPGTRLLVL.

CDR3 in DNA: TGCGCCAGCAGCTTGTCAACGGGGGATACTGAAGCTTTCTTT. Translating it yields CASSLSTGDTEAFF. The J gene is TRBJ1-1, the V gene TRBV5-1; D is possibly TRBD1 (5 bases). The V and J ends lost 1 base and 5 bases respectively, with 12 bases between them. This CDR3 is 14 amino acids long. CDR1 is SGHRS, CDR2 YFSETQ, per germline.

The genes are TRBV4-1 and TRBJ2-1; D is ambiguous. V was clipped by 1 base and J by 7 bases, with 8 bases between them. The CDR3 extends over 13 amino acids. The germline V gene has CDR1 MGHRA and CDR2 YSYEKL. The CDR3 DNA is TGCGCCAGCAGCCAAGTTCTACAGAATGAGCAGTTCTTC. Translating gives CASSQVLQNEQFF.

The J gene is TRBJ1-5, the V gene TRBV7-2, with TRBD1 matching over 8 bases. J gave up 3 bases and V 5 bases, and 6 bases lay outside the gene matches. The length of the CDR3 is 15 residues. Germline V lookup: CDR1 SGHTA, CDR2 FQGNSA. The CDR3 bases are TGTGCCAGCAGCACAGGGGGGGGCCACAATCAGCCCCAGCATTTT. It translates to CASSTGGGHNQPQHF.

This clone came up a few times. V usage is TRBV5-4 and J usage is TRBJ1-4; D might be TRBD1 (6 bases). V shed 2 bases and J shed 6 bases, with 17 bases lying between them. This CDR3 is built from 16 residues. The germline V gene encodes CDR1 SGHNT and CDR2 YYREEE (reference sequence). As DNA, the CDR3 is TGTGCCAGCAGCTTTGGTTCCCGGGGGCGGGATGAAAAACTGTTTTTT. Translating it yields CASSFGSRGRDEKLFF.

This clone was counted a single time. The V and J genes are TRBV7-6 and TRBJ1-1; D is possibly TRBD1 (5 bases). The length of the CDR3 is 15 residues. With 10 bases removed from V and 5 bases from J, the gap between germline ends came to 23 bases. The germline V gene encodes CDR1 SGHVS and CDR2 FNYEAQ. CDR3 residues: CATSFEVGRGTEAFF. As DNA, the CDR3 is TGTGCCACCTCCTTCGAGGTGGGGAGGGGAACTGAAGCTTTCTTT.

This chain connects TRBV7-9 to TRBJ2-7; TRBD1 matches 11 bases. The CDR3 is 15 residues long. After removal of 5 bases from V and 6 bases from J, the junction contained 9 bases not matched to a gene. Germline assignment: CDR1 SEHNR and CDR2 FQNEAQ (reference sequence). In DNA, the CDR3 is TGTGCCAGCAGCCAAGTCGGGGGACAGGGGGGCGAGCAGTACTTC. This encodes CASSQVGGQGGEQYF.

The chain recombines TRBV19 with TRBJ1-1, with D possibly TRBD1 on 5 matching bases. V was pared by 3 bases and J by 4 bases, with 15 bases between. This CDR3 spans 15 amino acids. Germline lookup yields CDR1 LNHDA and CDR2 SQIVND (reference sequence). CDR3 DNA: TGTGCCAGTAGTATCAATCGGGGGAAGGGCACTGAAGCTTTCTTT. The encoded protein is CASSINRGKGTEAFF.